This T cell receptor beta chain was sequenced in a study of blood T cell repertoires in COVID-19. Study summary: Spain, Italy and the United States supplied samples that represented acute and convalescent COVID-19. Sources were T cells, B-cell-depleted T cells, or PBMCs; the material itself was cDNA or gDNA.

This CDR3 is built from 15 residues. The V and J ends lost 4 bases and 3 bases, in that order; junction bases with no gene match: 6. In germline, CDR1 is LGHDT, CDR2 YNNKEL (reference sequence). As processed by the authors: Amplification from reference gene primers served as the basis for estimated nucleated cell counts. The assay was immunoSEQ multiplex PCR, and TCRdb's table has in-frame clones only and misses some. D and trimming come from the DNA, and the V and J calls and clone size come from that table. The sample yields more than 130,000 clones, approximately 80% seen once. The sequenced sample was peripheral blood. This receptor was identified in a human donor in a cohort sampled during active COVID-19. This rearrangement joins TRBV3-1 (or the pseudogene TRBV3-2) to TRBJ2-3, with 8 bases fitting TRBD2. The CDR3 loop is CASSRPGLGTDTQYF. The CDR3 coding sequence is TGTGCCAGCAGCCGACCGGGACTAGGTACAGATACGCAGTATTTT.